The source of this T cell receptor (beta chain) is a study of identical twins. Trimming at V came to 1 base and at J to 3 bases, leaving 9 bases not matched to a gene. The CDR3 length is 16 residues. Germline V gives CDR1 LGHDT, CDR2 YNNKEL (reference sequence). This clonotype was counted at least ten times. Its antigen remains unidentified. Study results and caveats: A lower insertion count was a feature of abundant cord blood beta clonotypes, with no such feature in memory repertoires. Out-of-frame alpha sequences common to twins exhibited a surplus of low generation probability. With monozygotic twins, out-of-frame TCR alpha sharing exceeded what models estimated.

TCRdb passed the 5' RACE reads through MiXCR, listing each CDR3 protein once. Found here are a few hundred thousand distinct CDR3 sequences, 8.5% to 9.5% of them singletons; the top ten hold under 7.5%. Among all donors, each was a healthy Caucasian. The sample was also reused in another study, on yellow fever vaccine responses in identical twins.

This receptor was identified in a woman younger than 35 in good health. V and J are TRBV3-1 and TRBJ2-7, with TRBD2 matching over 7 bases. The sequenced material came from CD8+ T cells sorted from blood. The CDR3 loop reads CASSQGVGLLIYEQYF. The CDR3 DNA follows: TGTGCCAGCAGCCAAGGTGTGGGACTACTAATCTACGAGCAGTACTTC.